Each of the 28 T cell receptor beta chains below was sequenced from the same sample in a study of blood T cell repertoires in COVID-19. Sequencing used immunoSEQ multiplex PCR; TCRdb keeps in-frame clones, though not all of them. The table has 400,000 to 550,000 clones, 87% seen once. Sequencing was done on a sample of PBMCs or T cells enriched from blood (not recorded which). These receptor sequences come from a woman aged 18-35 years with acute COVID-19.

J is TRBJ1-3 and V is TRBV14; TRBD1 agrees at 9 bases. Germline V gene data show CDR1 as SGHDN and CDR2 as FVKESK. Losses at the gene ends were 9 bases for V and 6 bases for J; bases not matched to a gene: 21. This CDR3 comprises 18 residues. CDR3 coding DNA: TGTGCCAGAGACGATCGACAGGGGGATATCACTCTGAAAAACACCATATATTTT. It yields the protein CARDDRQGDITLKNTIYF.

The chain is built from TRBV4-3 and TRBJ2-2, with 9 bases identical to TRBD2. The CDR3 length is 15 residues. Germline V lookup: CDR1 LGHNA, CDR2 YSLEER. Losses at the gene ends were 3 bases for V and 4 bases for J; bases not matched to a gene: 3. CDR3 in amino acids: CASSQRTSVTGELFF. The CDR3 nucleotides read TGCGCCAGCAGCCAGAGGACTAGCGTCACCGGGGAGCTGTTTTTT.

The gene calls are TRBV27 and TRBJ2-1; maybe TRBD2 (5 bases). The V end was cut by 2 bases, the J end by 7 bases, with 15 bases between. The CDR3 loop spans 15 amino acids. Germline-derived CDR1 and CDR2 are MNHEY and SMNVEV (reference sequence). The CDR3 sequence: CASSLGREAYNEQFF. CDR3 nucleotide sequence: TGTGCCAGCAGTTTAGGGAGAGAGGCGTATAATGAGCAGTTCTTC.

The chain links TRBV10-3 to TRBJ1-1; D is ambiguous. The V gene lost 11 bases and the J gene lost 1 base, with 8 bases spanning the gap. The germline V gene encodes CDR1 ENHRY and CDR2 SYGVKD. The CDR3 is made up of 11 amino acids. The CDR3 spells CAVHGNTEAFF. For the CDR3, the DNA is TGTGCCGTCCACGGGAACACTGAAGCTTTCTTT.

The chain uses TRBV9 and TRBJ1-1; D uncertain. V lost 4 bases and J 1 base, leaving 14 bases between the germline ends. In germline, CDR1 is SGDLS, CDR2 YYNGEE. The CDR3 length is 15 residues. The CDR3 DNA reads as TGTGCCAGCAGCCCCCCTGGGCAGCCGAACACTGAAGCTTTCTTT. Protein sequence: CASSPPGQPNTEAFF.

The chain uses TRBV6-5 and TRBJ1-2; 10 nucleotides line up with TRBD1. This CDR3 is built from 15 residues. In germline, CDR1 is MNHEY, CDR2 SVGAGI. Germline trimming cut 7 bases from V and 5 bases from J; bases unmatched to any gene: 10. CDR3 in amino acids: CASNFGQGDVYGYTF. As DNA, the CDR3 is TGTGCCAGCAATTTCGGACAGGGGGATGTATATGGCTACACCTTC.

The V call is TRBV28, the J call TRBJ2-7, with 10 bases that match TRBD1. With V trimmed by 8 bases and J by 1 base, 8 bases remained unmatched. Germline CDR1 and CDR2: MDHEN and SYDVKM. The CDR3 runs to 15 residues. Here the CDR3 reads CASASPGQGSYEQYF. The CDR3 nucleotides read TGTGCCAGCGCGTCTCCGGGACAGGGGTCCTACGAGCAGTACTTC.

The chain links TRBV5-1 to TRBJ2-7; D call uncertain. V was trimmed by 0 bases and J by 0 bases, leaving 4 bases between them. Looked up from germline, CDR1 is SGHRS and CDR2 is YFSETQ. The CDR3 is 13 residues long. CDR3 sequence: CASSLGSSYEQYF. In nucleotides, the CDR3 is TGCGCCAGCAGCTTGGGCAGCTCCTACGAGCAGTACTTC. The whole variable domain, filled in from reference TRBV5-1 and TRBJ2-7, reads KAGVTQTPRYLIKTRGQQVTLSCSPISGHRSVSWYQQTPGQGLQFLFEYFSETQRNKGNFPGRFSGRQFSNSRSEMNVSTLELGDSALYLCASSLGSSYEQYFGPGTRLTVT.

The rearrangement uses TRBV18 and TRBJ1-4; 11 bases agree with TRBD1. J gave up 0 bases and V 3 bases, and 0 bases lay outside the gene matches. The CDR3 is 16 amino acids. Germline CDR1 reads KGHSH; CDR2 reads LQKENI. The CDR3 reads CASSPGQGATNEKLFF. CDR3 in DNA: TGTGCCAGCTCACCGGGACAGGGGGCAACTAATGAAAAACTGTTTTTT.

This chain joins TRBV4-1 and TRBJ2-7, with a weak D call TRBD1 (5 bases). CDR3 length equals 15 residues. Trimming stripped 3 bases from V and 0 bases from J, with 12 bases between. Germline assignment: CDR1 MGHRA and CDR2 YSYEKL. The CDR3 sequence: CASSQTEHSSYEQYF. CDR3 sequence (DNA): TGCGCCAGCAGCCAGACAGAGCATAGCTCCTACGAGCAGTACTTC.

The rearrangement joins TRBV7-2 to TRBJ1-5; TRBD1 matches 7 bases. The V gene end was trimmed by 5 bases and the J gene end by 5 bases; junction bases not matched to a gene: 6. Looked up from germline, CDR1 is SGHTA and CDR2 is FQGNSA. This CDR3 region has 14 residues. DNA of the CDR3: TGTGCCAGCAGCCCATCAGGGGGAGATCAGCCCCAGCATTTT. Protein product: CASSPSGGDQPQHF.

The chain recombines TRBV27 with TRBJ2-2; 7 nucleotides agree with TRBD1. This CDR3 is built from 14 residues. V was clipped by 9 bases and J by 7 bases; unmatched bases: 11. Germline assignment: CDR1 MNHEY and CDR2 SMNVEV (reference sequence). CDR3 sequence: CASSGQSGIGELFF. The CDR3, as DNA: TGTGCCAGTTCGGGACAGAGTGGCATCGGGGAGCTGTTTTTT.

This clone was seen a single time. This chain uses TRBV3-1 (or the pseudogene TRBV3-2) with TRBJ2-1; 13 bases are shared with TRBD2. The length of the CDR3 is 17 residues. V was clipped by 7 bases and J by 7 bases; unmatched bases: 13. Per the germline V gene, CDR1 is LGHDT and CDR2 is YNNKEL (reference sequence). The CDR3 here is CASNRLAGGPQGNEQFF. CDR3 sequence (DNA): TGTGCCAGCAACCGACTAGCGGGGGGCCCTCAGGGGAATGAGCAGTTCTTC.

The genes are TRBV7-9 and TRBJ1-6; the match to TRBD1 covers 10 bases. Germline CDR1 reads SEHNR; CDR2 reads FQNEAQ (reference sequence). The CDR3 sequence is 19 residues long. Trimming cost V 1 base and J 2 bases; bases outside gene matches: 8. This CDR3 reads CASSLGQGARSAYNSPLHF. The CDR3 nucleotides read TGTGCCAGCAGCTTAGGACAGGGGGCGAGATCAGCCTATAATTCACCCCTCCACTTT.

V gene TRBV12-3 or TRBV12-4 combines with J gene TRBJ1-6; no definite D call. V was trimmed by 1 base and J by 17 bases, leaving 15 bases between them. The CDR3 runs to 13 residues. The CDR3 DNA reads TGTGCCAGCAGTTTAGACAGTCTACTGAGAGTCCACTTT. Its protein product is CASSLDSLLRVHF.

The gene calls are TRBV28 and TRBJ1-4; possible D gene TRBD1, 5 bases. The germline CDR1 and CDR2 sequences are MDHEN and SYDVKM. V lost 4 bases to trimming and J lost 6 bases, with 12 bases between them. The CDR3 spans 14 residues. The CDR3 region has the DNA TGTGCCAGCAGTTCGAACAGGAATGATGAAAAACTGTTTTTT. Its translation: CASSSNRNDEKLFF.

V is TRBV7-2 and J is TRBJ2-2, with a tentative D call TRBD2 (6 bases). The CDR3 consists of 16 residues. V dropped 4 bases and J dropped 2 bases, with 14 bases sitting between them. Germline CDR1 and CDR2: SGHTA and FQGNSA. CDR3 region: CASSWATGLNTGELFF. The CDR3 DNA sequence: TGTGCCAGCAGCTGGGCGACGGGACTTAACACCGGGGAGCTGTTTTTT.

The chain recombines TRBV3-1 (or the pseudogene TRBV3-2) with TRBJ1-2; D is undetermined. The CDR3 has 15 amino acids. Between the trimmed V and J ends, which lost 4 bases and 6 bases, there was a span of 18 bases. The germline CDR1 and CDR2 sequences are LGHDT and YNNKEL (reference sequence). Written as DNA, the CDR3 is TGTGCCAGCAGCCCAGGAAGAACCCCTACCAATGGCTACACCTTC. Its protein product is CASSPGRTPTNGYTF.

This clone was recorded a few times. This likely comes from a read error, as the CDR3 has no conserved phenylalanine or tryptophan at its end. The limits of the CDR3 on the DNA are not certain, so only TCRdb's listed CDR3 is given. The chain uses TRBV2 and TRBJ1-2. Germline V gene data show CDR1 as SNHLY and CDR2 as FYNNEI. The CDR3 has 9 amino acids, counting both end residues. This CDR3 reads CASGGSPLT.

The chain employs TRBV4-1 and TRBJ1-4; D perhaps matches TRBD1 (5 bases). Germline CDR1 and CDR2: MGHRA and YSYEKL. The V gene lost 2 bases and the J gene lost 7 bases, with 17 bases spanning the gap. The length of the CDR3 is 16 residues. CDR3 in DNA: TGCGCCAGCAGCCAACTTCCGGGGGGGTTAGGTGAAAAACTGTTTTTT. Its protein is CASSQLPGGLGEKLFF.

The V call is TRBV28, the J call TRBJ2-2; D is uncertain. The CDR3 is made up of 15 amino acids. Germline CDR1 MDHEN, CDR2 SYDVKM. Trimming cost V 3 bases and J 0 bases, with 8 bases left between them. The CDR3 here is CASSFIQTNTGELFF. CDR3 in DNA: TGTGCCAGCAGTTTTATACAGACGAACACCGGGGAGCTGTTTTTT.

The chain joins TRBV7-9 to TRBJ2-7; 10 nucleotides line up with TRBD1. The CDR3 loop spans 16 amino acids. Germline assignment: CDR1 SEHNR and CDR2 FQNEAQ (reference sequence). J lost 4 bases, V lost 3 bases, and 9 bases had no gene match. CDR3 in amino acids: CASSLSDRGPRYEQYF. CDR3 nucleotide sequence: TGTGCCAGCAGCTTGAGTGACAGGGGGCCAAGATACGAGCAGTACTTC.

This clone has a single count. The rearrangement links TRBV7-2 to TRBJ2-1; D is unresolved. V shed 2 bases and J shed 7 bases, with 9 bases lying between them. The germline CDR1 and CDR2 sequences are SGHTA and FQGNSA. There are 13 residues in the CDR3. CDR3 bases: TGTGCCAGCAGCTTATACACCGTTAATGAGCAGTTCTTC. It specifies CASSLYTVNEQFF.

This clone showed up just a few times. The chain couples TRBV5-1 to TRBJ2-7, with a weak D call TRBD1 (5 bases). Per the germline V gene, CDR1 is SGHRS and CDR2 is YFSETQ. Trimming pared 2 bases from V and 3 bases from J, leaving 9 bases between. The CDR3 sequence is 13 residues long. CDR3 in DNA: TGCGCCAGCAGCTTCCAACAGGACTACGAGCAGTACTTC. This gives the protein CASSFQQDYEQYF.

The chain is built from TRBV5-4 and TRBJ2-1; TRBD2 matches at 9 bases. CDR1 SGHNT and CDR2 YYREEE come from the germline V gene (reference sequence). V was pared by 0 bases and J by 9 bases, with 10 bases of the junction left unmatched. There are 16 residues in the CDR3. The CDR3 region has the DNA TGTGCCAGCAGCTTGGGAGGCGGGGGGGCCTATAGTGAGCAGTTCTTC. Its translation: CASSLGGGGAYSEQFF.

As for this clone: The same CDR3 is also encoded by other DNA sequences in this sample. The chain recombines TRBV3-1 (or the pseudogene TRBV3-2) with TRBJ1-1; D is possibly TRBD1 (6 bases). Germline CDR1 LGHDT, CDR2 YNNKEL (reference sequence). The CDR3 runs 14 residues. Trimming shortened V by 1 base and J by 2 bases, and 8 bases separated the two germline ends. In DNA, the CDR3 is TGTGCCAGCAGCCAAGGGGGACATAACACTGAAGCTTTCTTT. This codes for CASSQGGHNTEAFF.

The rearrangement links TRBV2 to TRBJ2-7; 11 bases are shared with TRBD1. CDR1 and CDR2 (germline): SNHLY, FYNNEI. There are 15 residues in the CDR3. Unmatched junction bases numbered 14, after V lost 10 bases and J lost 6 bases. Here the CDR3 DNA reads TGTGCCACAGCATCGGGACAGGGGGTGAGCGGCGAGCAGTACTTC. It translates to CATASGQGVSGEQYF.

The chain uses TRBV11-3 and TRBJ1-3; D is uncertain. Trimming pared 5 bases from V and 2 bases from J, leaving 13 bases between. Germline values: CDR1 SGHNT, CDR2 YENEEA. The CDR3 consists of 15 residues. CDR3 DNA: TGTGCCAGCAGCCAACAGAACACTCCTGGAAACACCATATATTTT. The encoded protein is CASSQQNTPGNTIYF.